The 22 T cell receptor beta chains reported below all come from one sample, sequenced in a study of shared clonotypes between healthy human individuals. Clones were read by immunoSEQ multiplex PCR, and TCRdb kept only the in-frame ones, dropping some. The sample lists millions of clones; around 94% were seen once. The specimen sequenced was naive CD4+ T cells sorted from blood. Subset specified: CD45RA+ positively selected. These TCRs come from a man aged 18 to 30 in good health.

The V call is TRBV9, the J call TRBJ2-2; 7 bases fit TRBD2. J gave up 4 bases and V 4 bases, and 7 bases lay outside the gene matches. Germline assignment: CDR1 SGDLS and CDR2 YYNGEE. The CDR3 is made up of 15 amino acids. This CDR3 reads CASSPGRESTGELFF. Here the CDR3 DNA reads TGTGCCAGCAGCCCGGGGCGGGAGAGCACCGGGGAGCTGTTTTTT.

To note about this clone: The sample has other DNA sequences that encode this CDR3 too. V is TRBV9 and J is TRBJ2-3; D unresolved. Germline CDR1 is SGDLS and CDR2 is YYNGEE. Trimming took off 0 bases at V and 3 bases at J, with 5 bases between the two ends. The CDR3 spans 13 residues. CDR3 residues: CASSVAPTDTQYF. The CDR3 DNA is TGTGCCAGCAGCGTAGCCCCGACAGATACGCAGTATTTT.

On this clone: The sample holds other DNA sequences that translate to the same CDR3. The DNA of the CDR3 is TGTGCCTGGAGTGGACAGCCCAATCAGCCCCAGCATTTT. Its translation is CAWSGQPNQPQHF. The chain joins TRBV30 to TRBJ1-5, with a weak D call TRBD1 (5 bases). The V end lost 1 base, the J end lost 3 bases, and 7 bases lay between the germline ends. The length of the CDR3 is 13 residues. Germline V lookup: CDR1 GTSNPN, CDR2 SVGIG (reference sequence).

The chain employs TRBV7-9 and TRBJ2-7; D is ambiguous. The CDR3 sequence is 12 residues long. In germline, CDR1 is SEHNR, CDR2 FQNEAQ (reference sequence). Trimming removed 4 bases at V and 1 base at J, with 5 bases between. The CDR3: CASSSTSYEQYF. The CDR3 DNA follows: TGTGCCAGCAGCTCAACATCCTACGAGCAGTACTTC. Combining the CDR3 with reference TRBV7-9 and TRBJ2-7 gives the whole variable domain DTGVSQNPRHKITKRGQNVTFRCDPISEHNRLYWYRQTLGQGPEFLTYFQNEAQLEKSRLLSDRFSAERPKGSFSTLEIQRTEQGDSAMYLCASSSTSYEQYFGPGTRLTVT.

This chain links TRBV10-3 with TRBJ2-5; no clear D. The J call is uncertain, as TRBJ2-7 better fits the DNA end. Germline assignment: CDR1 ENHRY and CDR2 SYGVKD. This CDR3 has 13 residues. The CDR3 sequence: CAISDTGLYEQYF. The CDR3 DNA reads TGTGCCATCAGTGACACCGGGCTCTACGAGCAGTACTTC.

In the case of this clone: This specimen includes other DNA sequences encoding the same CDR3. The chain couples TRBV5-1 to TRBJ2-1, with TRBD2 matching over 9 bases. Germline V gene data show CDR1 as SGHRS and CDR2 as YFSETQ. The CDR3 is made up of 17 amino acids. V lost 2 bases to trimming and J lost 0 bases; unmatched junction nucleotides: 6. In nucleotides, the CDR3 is TGCGCCAGCAGCTTAGGGCTAGCGGGATTCTCCTACAATGAGCAGTTCTTC. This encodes CASSLGLAGFSYNEQFF.

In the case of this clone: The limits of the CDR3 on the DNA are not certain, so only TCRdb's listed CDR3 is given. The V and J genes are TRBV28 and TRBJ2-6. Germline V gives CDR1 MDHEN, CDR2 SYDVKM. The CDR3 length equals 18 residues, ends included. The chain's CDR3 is CASSFGPGLPSGANVLTF.

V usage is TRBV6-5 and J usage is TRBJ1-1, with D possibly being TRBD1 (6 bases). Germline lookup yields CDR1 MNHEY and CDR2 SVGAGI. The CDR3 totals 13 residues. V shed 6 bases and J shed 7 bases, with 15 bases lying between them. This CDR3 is CASRPRRTVEAFF. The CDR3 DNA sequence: TGTGCCAGCAGACCCCGGAGGACAGTTGAAGCTTTCTTT.

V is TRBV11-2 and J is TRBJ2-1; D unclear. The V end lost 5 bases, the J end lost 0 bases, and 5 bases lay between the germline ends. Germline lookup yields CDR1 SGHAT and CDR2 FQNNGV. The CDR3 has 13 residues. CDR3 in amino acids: CASSPGSYNEQFF. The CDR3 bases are TGTGCCAGCAGCCCAGGCTCCTACAATGAGCAGTTCTTC.

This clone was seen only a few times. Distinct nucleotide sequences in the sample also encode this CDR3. The DNA for the CDR3 is TGTGCCAGCAGCTTAGAGGGTCAGCCCCAGCATTTT. It is translated as CASSLEGQPQHF. This rearrangement joins TRBV7-9 to TRBJ1-5; D call uncertain. In germline, CDR1 is SEHNR, CDR2 FQNEAQ (reference sequence). The germline V and J ends were trimmed by 1 base and 6 bases, with 4 bases remaining between them. The CDR3 consists of 12 residues.

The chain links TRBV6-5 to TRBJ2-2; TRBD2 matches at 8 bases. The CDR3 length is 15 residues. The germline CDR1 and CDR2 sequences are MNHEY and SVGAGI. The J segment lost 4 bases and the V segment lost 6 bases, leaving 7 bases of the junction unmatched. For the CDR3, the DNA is TGTGCCAGCAGCGGGGGGGGCCGGACCACCGGGGAGCTGTTTTTT. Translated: CASSGGGRTTGELFF.

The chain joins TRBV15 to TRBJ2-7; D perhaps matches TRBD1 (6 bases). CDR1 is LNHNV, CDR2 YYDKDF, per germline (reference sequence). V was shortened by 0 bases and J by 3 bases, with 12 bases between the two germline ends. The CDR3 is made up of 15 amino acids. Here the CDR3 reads CATSREAGEVYEQYF. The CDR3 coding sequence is TGTGCCACCAGCAGAGAAGCAGGGGAAGTCTACGAGCAGTACTTC.

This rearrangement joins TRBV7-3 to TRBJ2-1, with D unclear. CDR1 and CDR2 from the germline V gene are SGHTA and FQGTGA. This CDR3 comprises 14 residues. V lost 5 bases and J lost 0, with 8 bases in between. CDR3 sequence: CASSPRGSYNEQFF. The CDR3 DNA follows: TGTGCCAGCAGCCCGAGAGGCTCCTACAATGAGCAGTTCTTC. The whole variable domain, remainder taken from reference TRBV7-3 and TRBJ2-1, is GAGVSQTPSNKVTEKGKYVELRCDPISGHTALYWYRQSLGQGPEFLIYFQGTGAADDSGLPNDRFFAVRPEGSVSTLKIQRTERGDSAVYLCASSPRGSYNEQFFGPGTRLTVL.

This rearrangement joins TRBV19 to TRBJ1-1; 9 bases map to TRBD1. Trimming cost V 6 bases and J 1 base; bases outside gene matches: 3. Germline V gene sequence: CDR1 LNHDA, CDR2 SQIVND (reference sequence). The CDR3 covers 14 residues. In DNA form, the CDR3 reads TGTGCCAGTAGAAGGGACAGGGCGAACACTGAAGCTTTCTTT. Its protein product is CASRRDRANTEAFF.

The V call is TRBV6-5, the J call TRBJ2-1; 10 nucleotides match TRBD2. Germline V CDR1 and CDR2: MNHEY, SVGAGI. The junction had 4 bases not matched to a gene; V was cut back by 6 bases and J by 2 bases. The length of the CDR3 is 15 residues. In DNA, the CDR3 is TGTGCCAGCAGCCTAACTAGCGGGGCCTACAATGAGCAGTTCTTC. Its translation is CASSLTSGAYNEQFF.

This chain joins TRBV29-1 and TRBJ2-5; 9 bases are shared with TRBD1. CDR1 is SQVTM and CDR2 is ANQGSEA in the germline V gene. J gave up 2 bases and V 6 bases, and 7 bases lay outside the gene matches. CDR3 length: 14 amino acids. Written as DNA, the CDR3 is TGCAGCGTCGGACAGGGGAGTCGGCAAGAGACCCAGTACTTC. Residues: CSVGQGSRQETQYF.

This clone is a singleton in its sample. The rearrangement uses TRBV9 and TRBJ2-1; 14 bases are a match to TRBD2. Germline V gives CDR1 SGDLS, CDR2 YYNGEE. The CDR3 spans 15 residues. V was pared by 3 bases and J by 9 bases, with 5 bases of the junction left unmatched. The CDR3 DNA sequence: TGTGCCAGCAGCGCGGGACTAGCGGGAGAACTTGAGCAGTTCTTC. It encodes CASSAGLAGELEQFF.

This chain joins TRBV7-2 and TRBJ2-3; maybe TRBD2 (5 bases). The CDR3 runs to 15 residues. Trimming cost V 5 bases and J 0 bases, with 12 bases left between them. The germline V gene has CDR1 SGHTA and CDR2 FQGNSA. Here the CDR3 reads CASSIPTMSTDTQYF. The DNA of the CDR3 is TGTGCCAGCAGCATACCGACTATGAGCACAGATACGCAGTATTTT.

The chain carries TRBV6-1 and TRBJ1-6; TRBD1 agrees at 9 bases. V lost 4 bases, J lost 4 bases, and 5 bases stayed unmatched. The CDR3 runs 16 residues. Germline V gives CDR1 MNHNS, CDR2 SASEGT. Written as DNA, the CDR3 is TGTGCCAGCAGTGGATGGGACAGGGAGTATAATTCACCCCTCCACTTT. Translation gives CASSGWDREYNSPLHF.

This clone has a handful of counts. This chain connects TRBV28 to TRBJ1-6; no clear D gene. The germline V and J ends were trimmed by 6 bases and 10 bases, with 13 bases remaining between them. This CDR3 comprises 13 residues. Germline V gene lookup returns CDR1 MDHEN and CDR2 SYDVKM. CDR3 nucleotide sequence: TGTGCCAGCAGCCTACTCACCCGATCACCCCTCCACTTT. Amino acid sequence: CASSLLTRSPLHF.

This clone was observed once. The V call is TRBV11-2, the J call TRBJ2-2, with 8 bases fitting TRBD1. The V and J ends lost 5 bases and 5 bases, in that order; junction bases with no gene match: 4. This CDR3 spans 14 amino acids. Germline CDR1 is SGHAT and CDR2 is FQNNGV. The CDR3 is CASSDRGATGELFF. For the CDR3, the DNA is TGTGCCAGCAGCGACAGGGGAGCGACCGGGGAGCTGTTTTTT.

CDR3 sequence (DNA): TGTGCCAGCTCACCGGCAGTCGGGGGGACTGAAGCTTTCTTT. Protein sequence: CASSPAVGGTEAFF. The chain has TRBV18 and TRBJ1-1; a possible D gene is TRBD1 (5 bases). V was clipped by 3 bases and J by 5 bases, with 13 bases between them. This CDR3 has 14 amino acids. Germline lookup yields CDR1 KGHSH and CDR2 LQKENI.